Following are 21 T cell receptor beta chains from one sample sequenced in a study of patients and donors after allogeneic stem cell transplantation. TCRdb re-called the RT-PCR reads through MiXCR, storing one row per CDR3 protein. Counted here are tens of thousands of distinct CDR3 sequences, less than 5% occurring once; the ten biggest clones make up 2% to 3%. The sample consisted of blood, either unsorted or a sorted T cell fraction (not recorded which). Receptors were obtained from a human donor who was either an allogeneic HSCT recipient or a stem cell or donor lymphocyte infusion donor (not recorded which). It is not recorded whose cells these are; they may come from a transplant donor.

V is TRBV5-6 and J is TRBJ2-1; 9 nucleotides match TRBD2. The CDR3 loop spans 13 amino acids. Germline CDR1 SGHDT, CDR2 YYEEEE. V lost 3 bases to trimming and J lost 9 bases; unmatched junction nucleotides: 4. DNA of the CDR3: TGTGCCAGCAGCTCCCTAGCGGGATCTGAGCAGTTCTTC. Residues: CASSSLAGSEQFF. Using reference TRBV5-6 and TRBJ2-1 for the parts outside the CDR3, the full variable domain is DAGVTQSPTHLIKTRGQQVTLRCSPKSGHDTVSWYQQALGQGPQFIFQYYEEEERQRGNFPDRFSGHQFPNYSSELNVNALLLGDSALYLCASSSLAGSEQFFGPGTRLTVL.

This clonotype showed up many times. This chain links TRBV9 with TRBJ1-4; 9 positions match TRBD1. CDR1 is SGDLS and CDR2 is YYNGEE in the germline V gene. There are 14 residues in the CDR3. The J segment lost 10 bases and the V segment lost 4 bases, leaving 8 bases of the junction unmatched. CDR3: CASSSTGGAGKLFF. The DNA of the CDR3 is TGTGCCAGCAGCTCCACAGGGGGCGCGGGAAAACTGTTTTTT.

Concerning this clonotype: Being one base from a much bigger clone, this may be a read error. The CDR3 DNA sequence: TGTGCCAGCAGCCCCGACGGGGACACTAGAACCTACGAGCAGTACTTC. Protein: CASSPDGDTRTYEQYF. V usage is TRBV3-1 and J usage is TRBJ2-7, with D maybe TRBD1 (6 bases). The CDR3 is 16 residues long. Trimming pared 4 bases from V and 2 bases from J, leaving 18 bases between. Germline CDR1 reads LGHDT; CDR2 reads YNNKEL (reference sequence).

The table lists this clonotype with many counts. This sequence joins TRBV3-1 and TRBJ2-7; the D is unclear. The CDR3 loop spans 14 amino acids. V was pared by 4 bases and J by 6 bases, with 16 bases between. Germline CDR1 LGHDT, CDR2 YNNKEL (reference sequence). In DNA, the CDR3 is TGTGCCAGCAGCCCAAGCCGTGGGTGGGGCGAGCAGTACTTC. Translated, it gives CASSPSRGWGEQYF.

The sample holds many counts of this clonotype. The V call is TRBV19, the J call TRBJ1-1, with D perhaps matching TRBD1 (5 bases). Germline-derived CDR1 and CDR2 are LNHDA and SQIVND (reference sequence). The V gene lost 6 bases and the J gene lost 6 bases, with 23 bases spanning the gap. The CDR3 is 16 amino acids. The CDR3 coding sequence is TGTGCCAGTAGCGCCGGAGCCGGGAGGGGCCAGCCTGAAGCTTTCTTT. This codes for CASSAGAGRGQPEAFF.

The chain combines TRBV6-2 or TRBV6-3 with TRBJ2-7; 7 nucleotides agree with TRBD1. CDR3 length equals 14 residues. Germline V gene sequence: CDR1 MNHEY, CDR2 SVGEGT. Germline trimming cut 6 bases from V and 7 bases from J; bases unmatched to any gene: 12. The CDR3 DNA reads as TGTGCCAGCAGCCCTCGACAGGGCGTGTTGGAGCAGTACTTC. Its protein product is CASSPRQGVLEQYF.

This clonotype was picked up many times. The chain is built from TRBV28 and TRBJ2-7; D unresolved. CDR1 is MDHEN, CDR2 SYDVKM, per germline. V was trimmed by 2 bases and J by 0 bases, leaving 5 bases between them. The CDR3 has 13 amino acids. CDR3 coding DNA: TGTGCCAGCAGTTTAACATACTCCTACGAGCAGTACTTC. It codes for CASSLTYSYEQYF.

The chain has TRBV18 and TRBJ2-7, with D perhaps TRBD2 (6 bases). This CDR3 is built from 15 residues. Trimming removed 3 bases from V and 6 bases from J, with 18 bases in between. Looked up from germline, CDR1 is KGHSH and CDR2 is LQKENI. DNA for the CDR3: TGTGCCAGCTCACCGCCTCAGGGTGGGGGAGGCGAGCAGTACTTC. Translated, it gives CASSPPQGGGGEQYF.

The table lists this clonotype with a few counts. The chain employs TRBV20-1 and TRBJ1-2; TRBD1 aligns across 8 bases. CDR3 length equals 16 residues. The germline gives CDR1 DFQATT, CDR2 SNEGSKA (reference sequence). Trimming at V came to 2 bases and at J to 2 bases, leaving 10 bases not matched to a gene. CDR3 coding DNA: TGCAGTGCTAGATTCCCGGTCCCAGGGGGCAACTATGGCTACACCTTC. Translation: CSARFPVPGGNYGYTF.

This clonotype was picked up a small number of times. This chain uses TRBV9 with TRBJ1-1, with D possibly being TRBD1 (6 bases). The CDR3 has 16 amino acids. Germline CDR1 SGDLS, CDR2 YYNGEE. Trimming took 0 bases from V and 0 from J, leaving 12 bases between them. CDR3 coding DNA: TGTGCCAGCAGCGTAGCAGACGACAGGTTGAACACTGAAGCTTTCTTT. Translation: CASSVADDRLNTEAFF.

The CDR3 here is CASSQRNRGKTDPGDEQYF. CDR3 sequence (DNA): TGTGCCAGCAGCCAAAGAAATAGGGGGAAGACTGACCCGGGGGACGAGCAGTACTTC. The gene calls are TRBV16 and TRBJ2-7; D possibly uses TRBD1 or TRBD2 (6 bases each). CDR3 length equals 19 residues. Germline CDR1 KGHSY, CDR2 FQNENV. The V and J ends lost 2 bases and 5 bases respectively, with 28 bases between them.

This clonotype was observed many times. The chain carries TRBV24-1 and TRBJ2-3; D may be TRBD1 (5 bases). The V gene lost 0 bases and the J gene lost 1 base, with 7 bases spanning the gap. The CDR3 spans 15 residues. Germline CDR1 KGHDR, CDR2 SFDVKD. Here the CDR3 reads CATSDLEGGTDTQYF. CDR3 nucleotides: TGTGCCACCAGTGATTTGGAAGGGGGCACAGATACGCAGTATTTT.

V gene TRBV15 combines with J gene TRBJ2-1; TRBD2 might be the D (5 bases). With 7 bases removed from V and 7 bases from J, the gap between germline ends came to 26 bases. Germline assignment: CDR1 LNHNV and CDR2 YYDKDF (reference sequence). CDR3 length: 17 amino acids. As DNA, the CDR3 is TGTGCCACCAAAGGGCGAAAAGGGTCGCGGGTTCGAAATGAGCAGTTCTTC. Protein: CATKGRKGSRVRNEQFF.

This clonotype was recorded many times. The V call is TRBV9, the J call TRBJ2-1; D may be TRBD1 (6 bases). In germline, CDR1 is SGDLS, CDR2 YYNGEE. V lost 0 bases, J lost 1 base, and 17 bases lay in between. This CDR3 region has 18 residues. The CDR3 protein is CASSVVSGGRGSYNEQFF. CDR3 nucleotides: TGTGCCAGCAGCGTAGTATCAGGTGGAAGGGGGTCCTACAATGAGCAGTTCTTC.

This clonotype was counted at least ten times. The chain links TRBV20-1 to TRBJ2-3; no definite D call. Germline lookup yields CDR1 DFQATT and CDR2 SNEGSKA (reference sequence). Deletions cut 5 bases from V and 5 bases from J, with 14 bases between. The CDR3 extends over 13 amino acids. The CDR3 sequence is CSAEYPGRDTQYF. The CDR3 nucleotides are TGCAGTGCTGAATATCCGGGTAGAGATACGCAGTATTTT.

This clonotype appeared many times. The rearrangement joins TRBV28 to TRBJ2-7; 11 positions agree with TRBD1. The length of the CDR3 is 14 residues. Looked up from germline, CDR1 is MDHEN and CDR2 is SYDVKM. V lost 6 bases to trimming and J lost 1 base; unmatched junction nucleotides: 2. The CDR3 spells CASRGTGGSYEQYF. The DNA for the CDR3 is TGTGCCAGCAGAGGGACAGGGGGTTCCTACGAGCAGTACTTC.

The sample holds many counts of this clonotype. The chain has TRBV5-1 and TRBJ2-1, with D perhaps assigned TRBD1 or TRBD2 (6 bases each). The V gene lost 4 bases and the J gene lost 9 bases, with 20 bases spanning the gap. The CDR3 spans 15 residues. CDR1 is SGHRS, CDR2 YFSETQ, per germline. The CDR3 region has the DNA TGCGCCAGCAGCCCGGACAGCCAGACTAGGGGTGAGCAGTTCTTC. This codes for CASSPDSQTRGEQFF.

There are many counts of this clonotype. The chain carries TRBV7-2 and TRBJ2-5, with a possible D match to TRBD1 (5 bases). The CDR3 sequence is 15 residues long. Trimming shortened V by 5 bases and J by 4 bases, and 17 bases separated the two germline ends. Germline loops: CDR1 SGHTA, CDR2 FQGNSA. The CDR3 sequence is CASSEGQASGETQYF. CDR3 DNA: TGTGCCAGCAGCGAAGGACAAGCAAGTGGAGAGACCCAGTACTTC.

This clonotype showed up just a few times. This chain links TRBV7-9 with TRBJ2-5; D is ambiguous. Germline lookup yields CDR1 SEHNR and CDR2 FQNEAQ (reference sequence). Trimming took off 1 base at V and 4 bases at J, with 13 bases between the two ends. The CDR3 is 15 amino acids. The DNA for the CDR3 is TGTGCCAGCAGCTTAGAGTTCGGCAGGAGAGAGACCCAGTACTTC. Translated: CASSLEFGRRETQYF.

This clonotype was detected many times. The chain uses TRBV24-1 and TRBJ2-2; maybe TRBD2 (5 bases). V was cut by 3 bases and J by 10 bases, with 11 bases left in between. Germline CDR1 is KGHDR and CDR2 is SFDVKD. CDR3 length equals 13 residues. For the CDR3, the DNA is TGTGCCACCAGTGATCCGACCCGGGAGGAGCTGTTTTTT. This encodes CATSDPTREELFF.

This clonotype was seen repeatedly, ten times or more. The chain links TRBV5-1 to TRBJ2-2; D might be TRBD1 (6 bases). Looked up from germline, CDR1 is SGHRS and CDR2 is YFSETQ. The V gene lost 4 bases and the J gene lost 5 bases, with 15 bases spanning the gap. There are 15 residues in the CDR3. The CDR3 sequence: CASSPPRGRTGELFF. The CDR3 DNA sequence: TGCGCCAGCAGCCCCCCCAGGGGCAGGACCGGGGAGCTGTTTTTT. The variable domain in full, with the rest retrieved from reference TRBV5-1 and TRBJ2-2, is KAGVTQTPRYLIKTRGQQVTLSCSPISGHRSVSWYQQTPGQGLQFLFEYFSETQRNKGNFPGRFSGRQFSNSRSEMNVSTLELGDSALYLCASSPPRGRTGELFFGEGSRLTVL.